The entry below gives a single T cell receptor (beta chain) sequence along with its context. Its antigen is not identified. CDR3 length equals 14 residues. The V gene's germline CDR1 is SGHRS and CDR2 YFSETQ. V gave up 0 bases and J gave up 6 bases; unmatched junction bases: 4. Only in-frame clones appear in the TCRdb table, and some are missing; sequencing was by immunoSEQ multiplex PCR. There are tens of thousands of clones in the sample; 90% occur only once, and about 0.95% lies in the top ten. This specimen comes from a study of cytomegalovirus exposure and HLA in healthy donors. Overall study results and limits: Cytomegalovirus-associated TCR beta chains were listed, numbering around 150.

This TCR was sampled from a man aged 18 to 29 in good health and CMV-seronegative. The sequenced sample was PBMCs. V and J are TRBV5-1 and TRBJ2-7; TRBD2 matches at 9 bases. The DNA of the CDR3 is TGCGCCAGCAGCTTGGGGGGACTAGCTTCCGAGCAGTACTTC. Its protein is CASSLGGLASEQYF.